This T cell receptor beta chain was recovered during a study of blood T cell repertoires in COVID-19. The assay was immunoSEQ multiplex PCR, and TCRdb's table has in-frame clones only and misses some. The data show about 62,000 clones, about 87% seen once. Trimming shortened V by 2 bases and J by 2 bases, and 10 bases separated the two germline ends. Germline values: CDR1 MNHNY, CDR2 SVGAGI (reference sequence). The CDR3 runs to 15 residues. The sequencing input was peripheral blood. The receptor was isolated from a man between 65 and 85 years old with acute or convalescent COVID-19. The V call is TRBV6-6, the J call TRBJ2-4; D perhaps matches TRBD2 (5 bases). Written as DNA, the CDR3 is TGTGCCAGCAGTTACCCACCCGGGACCAAAAACATTCAGTACTTC. Its protein product is CASSYPPGTKNIQYF.